The TCR beta chain under discussion was sequenced for a study of metastatic and nonmetastatic thyroid tumors. Across the study: From malignant and benign thyroid patients, repertoires in blood and in tumor or nodule tissue were compared.

Overall study results and limits: When malignant thyroid tumors were compared with benign nodules, TCR beta diversity was reportedly significantly higher in the malignant tumors. This held in both blood and tumor samples.

Germline assignment: CDR1 DFQATT and CDR2 SNEGSKA (reference sequence). This CDR3 has 15 residues. J lost 4 bases, V lost 4 bases, and 9 bases had no gene match. Only a few counts were recorded for this clone. As yet, its antigen is unknown. In the original analysis: Clinicopathological groups differed in CDR3, with these differences serving to build a distant-metastasis classifier for papillary thyroid cancer. TCRdb re-called clones via MiXCR from the PCR reads. The V and J calls were determined by TCRdb, not by the authors. The sample includes about 43,000 clones, less than 3.5% of them seen just once. Thyroid surgery was performed in patients who had received no treatment beforehand.

This TCR was sampled from a female donor with papillary thyroid cancer or a benign thyroid nodule (not recorded which). Some clones in this sample may be carry-over from other donors' samples. Sequencing was carried out using blood. The rearrangement uses TRBV20-1 and TRBJ1-4; TRBD1 agrees at 7 bases. CDR3 protein: CSAMWDREFNEKLFF. The CDR3 region has the DNA TGCAGTGCTATGTGGGACAGAGAATTTAATGAAAAACTGTTTTTT.